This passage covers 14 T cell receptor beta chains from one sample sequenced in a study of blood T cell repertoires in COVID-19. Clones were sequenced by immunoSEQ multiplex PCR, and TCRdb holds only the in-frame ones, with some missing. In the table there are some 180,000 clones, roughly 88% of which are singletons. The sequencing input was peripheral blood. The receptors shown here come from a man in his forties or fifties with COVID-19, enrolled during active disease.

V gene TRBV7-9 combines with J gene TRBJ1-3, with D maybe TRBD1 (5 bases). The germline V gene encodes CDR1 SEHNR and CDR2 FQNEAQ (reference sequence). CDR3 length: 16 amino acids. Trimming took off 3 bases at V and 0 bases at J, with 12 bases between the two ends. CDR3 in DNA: TGTGCCAGCAGCTTTTGGACACCGAGCTCTGGAAACACCATATATTTT. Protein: CASSFWTPSSGNTIYF.

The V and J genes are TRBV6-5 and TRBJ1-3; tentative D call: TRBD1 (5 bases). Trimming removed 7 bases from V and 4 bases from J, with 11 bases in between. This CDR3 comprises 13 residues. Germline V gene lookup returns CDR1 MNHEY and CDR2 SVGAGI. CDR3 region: CASTRTRGNTIYF. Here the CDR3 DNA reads TGTGCCAGCACCAGGACAAGAGGAAACACCATATATTTT.

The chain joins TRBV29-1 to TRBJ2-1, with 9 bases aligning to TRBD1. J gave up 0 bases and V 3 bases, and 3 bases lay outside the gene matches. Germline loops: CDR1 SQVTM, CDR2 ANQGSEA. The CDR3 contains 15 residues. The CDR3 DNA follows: TGCAGCGTTGAGGACAGGGGCCGCTCCTACAATGAGCAGTTCTTC. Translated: CSVEDRGRSYNEQFF.

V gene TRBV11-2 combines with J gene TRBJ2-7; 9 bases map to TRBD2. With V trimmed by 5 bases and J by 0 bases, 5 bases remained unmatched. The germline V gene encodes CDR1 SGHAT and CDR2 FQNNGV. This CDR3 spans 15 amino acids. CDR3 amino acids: CASSPWTSASYEQYF. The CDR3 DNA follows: TGTGCCAGCAGCCCATGGACTAGCGCCTCCTACGAGCAGTACTTC. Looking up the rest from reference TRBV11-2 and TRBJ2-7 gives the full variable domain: EAGVAQSPRYKIIEKRQSVAFWCNPISGHATLYWYQQILGQGPKLLIQFQNNGVVDDSQLPKDRFSAERLKGVDSTLKIQPAKLEDSAVYLCASSPWTSASYEQYFGPGTRLTVT.

The CDR3 coding sequence is TGTGCCAGTAGTCTCCGACTAGCGGGAGATGAGCAGTTCTTC. Its protein product is CASSLRLAGDEQFF. J is TRBJ2-1 and V is TRBV19; 12 bases align to TRBD2. The V gene end was trimmed by 5 bases and the J gene end by 8 bases; junction bases not matched to a gene: 4. This CDR3 has 14 amino acids. CDR1 and CDR2 (germline): LNHDA, SQIVND (reference sequence).

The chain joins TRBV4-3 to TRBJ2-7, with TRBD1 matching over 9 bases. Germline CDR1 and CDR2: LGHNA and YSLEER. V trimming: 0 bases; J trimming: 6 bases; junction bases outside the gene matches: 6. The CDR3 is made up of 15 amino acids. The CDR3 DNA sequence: TGCGCCAGCAGCCAAGATCTGGGACAGGGCCTCGAGCAGTACTTC. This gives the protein CASSQDLGQGLEQYF.

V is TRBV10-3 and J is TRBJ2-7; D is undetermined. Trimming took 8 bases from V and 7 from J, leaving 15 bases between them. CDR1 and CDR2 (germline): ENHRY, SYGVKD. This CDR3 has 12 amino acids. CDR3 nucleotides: TGTGCCATCTGCGTGACTTCTGGGGAGCAGTACTTC. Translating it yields CAICVTSGEQYF.

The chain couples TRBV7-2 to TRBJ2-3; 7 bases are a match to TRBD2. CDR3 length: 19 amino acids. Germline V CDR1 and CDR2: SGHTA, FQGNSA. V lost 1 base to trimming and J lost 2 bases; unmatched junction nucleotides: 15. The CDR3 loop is CASSLEGGLGGGYTDTQYF. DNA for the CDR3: TGTGCCAGCAGCTTAGAAGGAGGTCTGGGGGGAGGGTACACAGATACGCAGTATTTT.

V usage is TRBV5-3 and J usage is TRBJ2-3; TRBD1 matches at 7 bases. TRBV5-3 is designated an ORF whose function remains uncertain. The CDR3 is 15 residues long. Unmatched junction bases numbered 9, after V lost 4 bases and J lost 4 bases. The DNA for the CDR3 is TGTGCCAGAAGCAAATGGACAGGACTCGCAGATACGCAGTATTTT. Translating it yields CARSKWTGLADTQYF.

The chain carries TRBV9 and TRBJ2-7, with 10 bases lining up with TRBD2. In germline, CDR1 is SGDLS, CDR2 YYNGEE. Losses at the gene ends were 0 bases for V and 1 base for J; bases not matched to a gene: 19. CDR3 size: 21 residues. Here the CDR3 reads CASSVGSWSTASGSKSYEQYF. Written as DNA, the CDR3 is TGTGCCAGCAGCGTAGGGTCCTGGTCCACTGCTAGCGGGAGTAAGTCCTACGAGCAGTACTTC. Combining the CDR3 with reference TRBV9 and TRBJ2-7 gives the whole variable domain DSGVTQTPKHLITATGQRVTLRCSPRSGDLSVYWYQQSLDQGLQFLIQYYNGEERAKGNILERFSAQQFPDLHSELNLSSLELGDSALYFCASSVGSWSTASGSKSYEQYFGPGTRLTVT.

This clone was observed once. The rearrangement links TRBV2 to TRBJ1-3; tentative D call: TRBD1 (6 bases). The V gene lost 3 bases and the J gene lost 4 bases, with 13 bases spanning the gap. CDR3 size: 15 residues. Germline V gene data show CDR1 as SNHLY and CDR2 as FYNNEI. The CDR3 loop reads CASSDSSRGGNTIYF. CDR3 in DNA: TGTGCCAGCAGTGATTCTAGCAGGGGCGGAAACACCATATATTTT.

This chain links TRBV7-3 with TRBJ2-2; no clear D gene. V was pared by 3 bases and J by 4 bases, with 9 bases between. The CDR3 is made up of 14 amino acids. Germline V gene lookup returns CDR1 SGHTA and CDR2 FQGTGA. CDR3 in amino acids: CASSLGSSTGELFF. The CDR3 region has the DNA TGTGCCAGCAGCTTGGGCAGTAGCACCGGGGAGCTGTTTTTT.

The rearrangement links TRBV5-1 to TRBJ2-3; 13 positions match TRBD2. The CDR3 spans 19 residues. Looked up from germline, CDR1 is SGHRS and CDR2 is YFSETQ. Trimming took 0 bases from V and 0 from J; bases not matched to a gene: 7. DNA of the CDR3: TGCGCCAGCAGCTTGGTGGGGACTAGCGGGACCGGTAGCACAGATACGCAGTATTTT. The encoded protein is CASSLVGTSGTGSTDTQYF.

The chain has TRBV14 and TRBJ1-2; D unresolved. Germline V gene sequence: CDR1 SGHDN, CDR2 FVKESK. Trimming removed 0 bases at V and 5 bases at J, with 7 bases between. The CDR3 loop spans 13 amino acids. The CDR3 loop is CASSQDFQYGYTF. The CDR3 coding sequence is TGTGCCAGCAGCCAAGATTTCCAGTATGGCTACACCTTC.